A single sample is the source of the 16 T cell receptor beta chains below, sequenced in a study of beta chain features in type 1 diabetes. Expressed TCRB transcripts were sequenced after all isolated RNA was converted to cDNA. The table came from immunoSEQ multiplex PCR; TCRdb's copy has only in-frame clones and leaves some out. The sample has about 340,000 clones; roughly 8% are singletons. Specimen: central memory CD4+ T cells from blood. Receptors were obtained from a woman aged 18-29 years in good health.

Only a few counts were recorded for this clone. The J gene is TRBJ2-7, the V gene TRBV29-1, with TRBD2 matching 13 bases. V lost 6 bases and J lost 4; bases outside the gene matches: 6. This CDR3 has 14 residues. Germline V lookup: CDR1 SQVTM, CDR2 ANQGSEA. Here the CDR3 reads CSVRLAGGGYEQYF. The CDR3 nucleotides read TGCAGCGTAAGACTAGCGGGAGGAGGGTACGAGCAGTACTTC.

The chain has TRBV4-2 and TRBJ2-3; tentative D call: TRBD2 (6 bases). V lost 6 bases and J 5 bases, leaving 15 bases between the germline ends. CDR3 length: 14 amino acids. Germline V gives CDR1 LGHNA, CDR2 YNFKEQ. CDR3 in DNA: TGTGCCAGCAGATCGGAGGGAGATGGAGATACGCAGTATTTT. Amino acids: CASRSEGDGDTQYF.

This clone was seen only a few times. V gene TRBV2 combines with J gene TRBJ2-1, with unresolved D. The germline V gene encodes CDR1 SNHLY and CDR2 FYNNEI. The CDR3 has 11 amino acids. V shed 6 bases and J shed 8 bases, with 8 bases lying between them. Here the CDR3 DNA reads TGTGCCAGCAGGGGTTTTCATGAGCAGTTCTTC. Protein: CASRGFHEQFF. The full variable domain, completed using reference TRBV2 and TRBJ2-1, is EPEVTQTPSHQVTQMGQEVILRCVPISNHLYFYWYRQILGQKVEFLVSFYNNEISEKSEIFDDQFSVERPDGSNFTLKIRSTKLEDSAMYFCASRGFHEQFFGPGTRLTVL.

This clone has ten or more counts. The rearrangement joins TRBV5-1 to TRBJ2-2; D is uncertain. Germline CDR1 and CDR2: SGHRS and YFSETQ. The CDR3 runs to 15 residues. With 2 bases removed from V and 8 bases from J, the gap between germline ends came to 16 bases. CDR3: CASSFLEPGEGELFF. The CDR3 region has the DNA TGCGCCAGCAGCTTTCTAGAACCTGGGGAAGGGGAGCTGTTTTTT.

This clone was counted only a few times. The chain employs TRBV18 and TRBJ2-1, with D possibly TRBD2 on 5 matching bases. Germline CDR1 and CDR2: KGHSH and LQKENI. The CDR3 runs 15 residues. V lost 2 bases to trimming and J lost 9 bases, with 17 bases between them. CDR3 DNA sequence: TGTGCCAGCTCACCAGGTTCGGGGAGCTACGTTGAGCAGTTCTTC. It yields the protein CASSPGSGSYVEQFF.

This clone was found a few times. V is TRBV6-1 and J is TRBJ2-5; D may be TRBD2 (5 bases). The CDR3 covers 14 residues. The germline gives CDR1 MNHNS, CDR2 SASEGT. Trimming removed 5 bases from V and 2 bases from J, with 12 bases in between. The CDR3 spells CASSYAGGQETQYF. CDR3 sequence (DNA): TGTGCCAGCAGTTATGCGGGCGGACAAGAGACCCAGTACTTC.

This clone was detected many times. The rearrangement uses TRBV10-3 and TRBJ2-7; 13 positions match TRBD2. The CDR3 has 14 amino acids. Germline CDR1 and CDR2: ENHRY and SYGVKD. V shed 6 bases, J shed 4 bases, and the junction held 3 bases outside the gene matches. The chain's CDR3 is CAIRPGLAGYEQYF. In nucleotides, the CDR3 is TGTGCCATCAGGCCGGGACTAGCGGGGTACGAGCAGTACTTC.

For the CDR3, the DNA is TGTGCCAGCAGCTTTCGAGCGGGAGTCACCTACAATGAGCAGTTCTTC. Its translation: CASSFRAGVTYNEQFF. The chain has TRBV7-2 and TRBJ2-1, with 8 positions matching TRBD2. The CDR3 consists of 16 residues. Germline V gives CDR1 SGHTA, CDR2 FQGNSA. After removal of 3 bases from V and 2 bases from J, the junction contained 6 bases not matched to a gene.

This clone was counted between two and nine times. V is TRBV7-9 and J is TRBJ2-3, with TRBD2 matching 9 bases. This CDR3 contains 16 residues. Germline CDR1 is SEHNR and CDR2 is FQNEAQ (reference sequence). The trim removed 4 bases at V and 1 base at J, leaving 6 bases unmatched. CDR3 protein: CASSSGTSLGTDTQYF. The CDR3 nucleotides read TGTGCCAGCAGCTCAGGGACTAGCTTAGGCACAGATACGCAGTATTTT.

This clone was recorded at least ten times. The V and J genes are TRBV18 and TRBJ2-7; 8 nucleotides line up with TRBD1. Germline values: CDR1 KGHSH, CDR2 LQKENI. V dropped 4 bases and J dropped 7; count of bases not matched to a gene: 12. CDR3 length: 15 amino acids. The CDR3 is CASSLVRQGTREQYF. The CDR3 DNA reads TGTGCCAGCTCACTCGTGAGACAGGGGACGAGAGAGCAGTACTTC. Full variable domain (missing parts from reference TRBV18 and TRBJ2-7): NAGVMQNPRHLVRRRGQEARLRCSPMKGHSHVYWYRQLPEEGLKFMVYLQKENIIDESGMPKERFSAEFPKEGPSILRIQQVVRGDSAAYFCASSLVRQGTREQYFGPGTRLTVT.

This clone has only a few counts. The rearrangement joins TRBV29-1 to TRBJ2-7; either TRBD1 or TRBD2 may supply D (5 bases each). V shed 4 bases and J shed 6 bases, with 22 bases lying between them. Per the germline V gene, CDR1 is SQVTM and CDR2 is ANQGSEA. CDR3 length equals 15 residues. In DNA, the CDR3 is TGCAGCGTTGTTTGGGAGAGGGGCTTTACTTTCGAGCAGTACTTC. It encodes CSVVWERGFTFEQYF.

V and J are TRBV5-4 and TRBJ1-4, with D uncertain. This CDR3 has 13 amino acids. Germline V gene lookup returns CDR1 SGHNT and CDR2 YYREEE (reference sequence). Trimming removed 2 bases from V and 8 bases from J, with 10 bases in between. CDR3 bases: TGTGCCAGCAGCTTCTTTGGCACCGAAAAACTGTTTTTT. Translation: CASSFFGTEKLFF.

The chain links TRBV15 to TRBJ2-1; D not certain. The CDR3 consists of 12 residues. CDR1 and CDR2 from the germline V gene are LNHNV and YYDKDF (reference sequence). Trimming pared 1 base from V and 5 bases from J, leaving 3 bases between. The CDR3 DNA follows: TGTGCCACCAGCAGAGTCCACAATGAGCAGTTCTTC. Translation gives CATSRVHNEQFF. Using reference TRBV15 and TRBJ2-1 for the parts outside the CDR3, the full variable domain is DAMVIQNPRYQVTQFGKPVTLSCSQTLNHNVMYWYQQKSSQAPKLLFHYYDKDFNNEADTPDNFQSRRPNTSFCFLDIRSPGLGDTAMYLCATSRVHNEQFFGPGTRLTVL.

DNA for the CDR3: TGTGCCAGCAGCTTTCAAGGACAGGGGGCGTTTTTGGGTGCGCAGTTCTTC. Its protein product is CASSFQGQGAFLGAQFF. The chain employs TRBV7-8 and TRBJ2-1; 11 nucleotides agree with TRBD1. The germline gives CDR1 SGHVS, CDR2 FQNEAQ. This CDR3 has 17 residues. Trimming took 3 bases from V and 12 from J; bases not matched to a gene: 16.

The V call is TRBV7-9, the J call TRBJ2-1; TRBD2 matches 8 bases. Germline V CDR1 and CDR2: SEHNR, FQNEAQ (reference sequence). The V and J ends lost 5 bases and 3 bases, in that order; junction bases with no gene match: 6. The CDR3 runs to 15 residues. DNA for the CDR3: TGTGCCAGCAGCCTTGGGAGCGGGGGCTACAATGAGCAGTTCTTC. Protein: CASSLGSGGYNEQFF.

Only a few counts were recorded for this clone. V is TRBV11-2 and J is TRBJ1-2; possible D gene TRBD1, 5 bases. Germline CDR1 and CDR2: SGHAT and FQNNGV. Trimming removed 4 bases from V and 4 bases from J, with 16 bases in between. The CDR3 has 15 residues. The CDR3 sequence: CASSYDGGLAYGYTF. The CDR3 nucleotides read TGTGCCAGCAGCTACGACGGGGGGTTGGCCTATGGCTACACCTTC. The complete variable domain, with remaining parts taken from reference TRBV11-2 and TRBJ1-2, reads EAGVAQSPRYKIIEKRQSVAFWCNPISGHATLYWYQQILGQGPKLLIQFQNNGVVDDSQLPKDRFSAERLKGVDSTLKIQPAKLEDSAVYLCASSYDGGLAYGYTFGSGTRLTVV.